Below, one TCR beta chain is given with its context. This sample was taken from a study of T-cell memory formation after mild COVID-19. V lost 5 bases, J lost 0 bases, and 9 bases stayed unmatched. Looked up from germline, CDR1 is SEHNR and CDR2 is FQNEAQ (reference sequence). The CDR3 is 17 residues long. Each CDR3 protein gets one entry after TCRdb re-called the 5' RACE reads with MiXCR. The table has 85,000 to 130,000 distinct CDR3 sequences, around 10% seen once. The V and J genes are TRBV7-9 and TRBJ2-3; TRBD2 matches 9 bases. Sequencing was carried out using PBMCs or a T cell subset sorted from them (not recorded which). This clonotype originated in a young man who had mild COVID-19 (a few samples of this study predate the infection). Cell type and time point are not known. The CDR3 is CASSTPGAGGSTDTQYF. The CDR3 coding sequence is TGTGCCAGCAGCACCCCGGGAGCGGGGGGTAGCACAGATACGCAGTATTTT.